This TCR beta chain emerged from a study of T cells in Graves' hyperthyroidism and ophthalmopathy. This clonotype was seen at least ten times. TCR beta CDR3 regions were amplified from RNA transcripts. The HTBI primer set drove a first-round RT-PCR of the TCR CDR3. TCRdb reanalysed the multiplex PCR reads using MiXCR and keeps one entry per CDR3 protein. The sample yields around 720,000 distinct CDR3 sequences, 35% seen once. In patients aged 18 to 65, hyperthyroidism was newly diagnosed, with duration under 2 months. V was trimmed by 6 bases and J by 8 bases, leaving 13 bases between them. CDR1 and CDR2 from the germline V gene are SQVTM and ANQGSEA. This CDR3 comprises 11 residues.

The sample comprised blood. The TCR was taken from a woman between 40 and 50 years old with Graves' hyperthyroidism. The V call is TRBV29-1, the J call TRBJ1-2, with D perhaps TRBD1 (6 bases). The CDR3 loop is CSVSGGFGYTF. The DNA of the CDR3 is TGCAGCGTCTCCGGGGGCTTCGGCTACACCTTC.